Listed below are T cell receptor beta chains from one sample, sequenced in a study of siplizumab effects on memory and regulatory T cells. Measured with immunoSEQ multiplex PCR; TCRdb has only the in-frame clones, and not every one. The sample consists of some 120,000 clones, 93% of them appearing once. The sequenced sample was non-Treg CD4+ T cells sorted from blood. The receptors here all came from a human donor in good health. The CDR3 runs from the conserved cysteine through the conserved F or W. Fields, in order: V gene, J gene, D gene, clone size, CDR3 DNA, CDR3 protein. The D gene is left open where the match is weak. A row's size may be missing; if present it is once, few, many or a size class.

>TRBV25-1|TRBJ2-7|-|-
TGTGCCAGCAGTGGGGGGGTGACCTCCCTCTGGGAGCAGTACTTC
CASSGGVTSLWEQYF
>TRBV10-3|TRBJ1-2|-|once
TGTGCCATCTCTGTTGGGGGCAGGGAGATTGGCTACACCTTC
CAISVGGREIGYTF
>TRBV2|TRBJ2-1|TRBD1|-
TGTGCCAGCGTAAACGGACAGGGTAGTAGTGAGCAGTTCTTC
CASVNGQGSSEQFF
>TRBV10-3|TRBJ2-3|TRBD2|once
TGTGCCATCAGTCTAGCGGGGGCCGCTAGCACAGATACGCAGTATTTT
CAISLAGAASTDTQYF
>TRBV5-1|TRBJ1-1|TRBD1|-
TGCGCCAGCAGTTTCCCTTTTCCAGGACAGGGGGCATTGAGCGCTGAAGCTTTCTTT
CASSFPFPGQGALSAEAFF
>TRBV18|TRBJ1-2|-|-
TGTGCCAGCTCACCACGGCGGGATAGTGGCTACACCTTC
CASSPRRDSGYTF
>TRBV5-4|TRBJ2-5|-|-
TGTGCCAGCAGCTTGGACCCGGGGTCCAAAGAGACCCAGTACTTC
CASSLDPGSKETQYF
>TRBV9|TRBJ2-1|TRBD2|-
TGTGCCAGCAGCGTAGGGACTAGCGGGGGGGCCTATGAGCAGTTCTTC
CASSVGTSGGAYEQFF
>TRBV13|TRBJ2-7|-|-
TGTGCCAGCAGCTTAGAGTCCAGGGCCCACGAGCAGTACTTC
CASSLESRAHEQYF
>TRBV19|TRBJ1-1|TRBD1|-
TGTGCCAGTAGTATGGGGACAGGGGGCACTGAAGCTTTCTTT
CASSMGTGGTEAFF
>TRBV18|TRBJ2-5|-|-
TGTGCCAGCTCACCACGGGCGGTGGTAGAGACCCAGTACTTC
CASSPRAVVETQYF
>TRBV30|TRBJ2-1|TRBD2|-
TGTGCCTGGACCTCCGGGACTAGCGGCAATGAGCAGTTCTTC
CAWTSGTSGNEQFF
>TRBV10-3|TRBJ2-2|TRBD2|once
TGTGCCATCAGTCGGGAGGAACCCATCACCGGGGAGCTGTTTTTT
CAISREEPITGELFF
>TRBV30|TRBJ2-1|-|-
TGTGCCTGGAGCGCAACAAATGAGCAGTTCTTC
CAWSATNEQFF
>TRBV10-3|TRBJ1-2|TRBD1|-
TGTGCCATCAGAGGGACAGGGATGTCCTATGGCTACACCTTC
CAIRGTGMSYGYTF
>TRBV6-6|TRBJ2-7|TRBD1|-
TGTGCCAGCAGCCCGACAGGGACCTACGAGCAGTACTTC
CASSPTGTYEQYF
>TRBV11-2|TRBJ1-2|-|-
TGTGCCAGCAGCTACCGGGATCATAACTATGGCTACACCTTC
CASSYRDHNYGYTF
>TRBV29-1|TRBJ1-3|-|-
TGCAGCGTTACGGGCCTGGCAGGGGAGGTAAACACCATATATTTT
CSVTGLAGEVNTIYF
>TRBV5-1|TRBJ1-4|-|-
TGCGCCAGCAGCTTGGCCTTTGGGAGGGATGAAAAACTGTTTTTT
CASSLAFGRDEKLFF
>TRBV5-1|TRBJ2-7|-|-
TGCGCCAGCAGCCCCAGCGGACAGTCCTACGAGCAGTACTTC
CASSPSGQSYEQYF
>TRBV2|TRBJ2-5|TRBD2|-
TGTGCCAGCAGTGAATCGGGGGGGCCAATCGAGACCCAGTACTTC
CASSESGGPIETQYF
>TRBV27|TRBJ1-6|-|-
TGTGCCAGCAGTTTTACGCGGGGGGAGCCCTTCAATTCACCCCTCCACTTT
CASSFTRGEPFNSPLHF
>TRBV5-6|TRBJ1-2|-|-
TGTGCCAGCAGCATTGGGGGGAATGGCTACACCTTC
CASSIGGNGYTF
>TRBV18|TRBJ1-1|-|-
TGTGCCAGCTCACCACCGCTAACGTGGACTGAAGCTTTCTTT
CASSPPLTWTEAFF
>TRBV27|TRBJ2-3|-|-
TGTGCCAGCAGTTTTACTCGGGCCGGAGATACGCAGTATTTT
CASSFTRAGDTQYF
>TRBV5-1|TRBJ2-1|-|-
TGCGCCAGCAGCTTGGCCCCCCTGACGAGCAATGAGCAGTTCTTC
CASSLAPLTSNEQFF
>TRBV19|TRBJ2-2|-|-
TGTGCCAGTAGTTCAGGGTGGAGGAACACCGGGGAGCTGTTTTTT
CASSSGWRNTGELFF
>TRBV30|TRBJ2-3|-|-
TGTGCCTGGAGTGTAAGTCAGGGAGGTCGAGATACGCAGTATTTT
CAWSVSQGGRDTQYF
>TRBV15|TRBJ1-1|-|-
TGTGCCACCAGCAGAGGGAGGAACACTGAAGCTTTCTTT
CATSRGRNTEAFF
>TRBV19|TRBJ1-1|-|once
TGTGCCAGTAGTAACAGGGATGGTAGGACGAACACTGAAGCTTTCTTT
CASSNRDGRTNTEAFF
>TRBV5-1|TRBJ1-2|-|-
TGCGCCAGCAGCTTGGGGGCTACAAACTATGGCTACACCTTC
CASSLGATNYGYTF
>TRBV18|TRBJ1-1|-|-
TGTGCCAGCTCACCACCGATGGGTCAGAACACTGAAGCTTTCTTT
CASSPPMGQNTEAFF
>TRBV9|TRBJ2-7|-|-
TGTGCCAGCAGCGGGGGAAGCTCCTACGAGCAGTACTTC
CASSGGSSYEQYF